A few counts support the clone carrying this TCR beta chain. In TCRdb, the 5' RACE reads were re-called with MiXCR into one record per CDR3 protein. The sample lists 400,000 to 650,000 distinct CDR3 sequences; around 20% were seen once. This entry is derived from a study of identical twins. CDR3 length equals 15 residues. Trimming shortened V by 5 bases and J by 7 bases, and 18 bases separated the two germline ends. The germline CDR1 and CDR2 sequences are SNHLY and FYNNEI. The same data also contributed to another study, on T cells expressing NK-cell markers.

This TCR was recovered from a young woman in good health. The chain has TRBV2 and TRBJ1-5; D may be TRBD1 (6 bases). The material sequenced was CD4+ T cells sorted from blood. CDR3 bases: TGTGCCAGCAGTCAAACAGGGTTGAAGAGACAGCCCCAGCATTTT. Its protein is CASSQTGLKRQPQHF.